Each of the 27 T cell receptor beta chains below was sequenced from the same sample in a study of cytomegalovirus exposure and HLA in healthy donors. The study ran its PCR with 60 Vbeta and 13 Jbeta primers. Clones were sequenced by immunoSEQ multiplex PCR, and TCRdb holds only the in-frame ones, with some missing. The table has 150,000 to 200,000 clones, 79% seen once. Sequenced material: PBMCs. These receptors were collected from a woman in her forties or fifties in good health and CMV-seronegative.

This clone has only one observation. This chain links TRBV29-1 with TRBJ2-1; TRBD2 agrees at 12 bases. The CDR3 has 12 amino acids. Germline V lookup: CDR1 SQVTM, CDR2 ANQGSEA. The CDR3 protein is CRTSGGNNEQFF. DNA of the CDR3: TGCAGGACTAGCGGGGGCAACAATGAGCAGTTCTTC.

J is TRBJ2-2 and V is TRBV28; D may be TRBD1 (5 bases). The V end was cut by 7 bases, the J end by 6 bases, with 12 bases between. The germline CDR1 and CDR2 sequences are MDHEN and SYDVKM. CDR3 size: 13 residues. The CDR3 bases are TGTGCCAGCACCCCGGCAGGGTCCGGGGAGCTGTTTTTT. This translates into CASTPAGSGELFF. The full variable domain, rest sourced from reference TRBV28 and TRBJ2-2, is DVKVTQSSRYLVKRTGEKVFLECVQDMDHENMFWYRQDPGLGLRLIYFSYDVKMKEKGDIPEGYSVSREKKERFSLILESASTNQTSMYLCASTPAGSGELFFGEGSRLTVL.

The chain is built from TRBV27 and TRBJ1-1; perhaps TRBD1 as D (6 bases). CDR1 is MNHEY and CDR2 is SMNVEV in the germline V gene (reference sequence). Trimming pared 0 bases from V and 4 bases from J, leaving 9 bases between. CDR3 length: 14 residues. Written as DNA, the CDR3 is TGTGCCAGCAGTTTATCAGGGGGACGCACTGAAGCTTTCTTT. It yields the protein CASSLSGGRTEAFF.

The CDR3 nucleotides read TGTGCCAGCAGCTCTCCGGGTGCAGCTTTCTTT. It translates to CASSSPGAAFF. V gene TRBV7-8 combines with J gene TRBJ1-1; D is ambiguous. The CDR3 has 11 amino acids. Germline V gene lookup returns CDR1 SGHVS and CDR2 FQNEAQ. V lost 4 bases, J lost 10 bases, and 10 bases lay in between.

The chain joins TRBV7-2 to TRBJ2-1, with no clear D. V lost 4 bases and J lost 0, with 10 bases in between. This CDR3 has 15 amino acids. The germline CDR1 and CDR2 sequences are SGHTA and FQGNSA. The CDR3 DNA reads TGTGCCAGCAGCTCGGAGTTCAGCTCCTACAATGAGCAGTTCTTC. Translating it yields CASSSEFSSYNEQFF.

This clone came up once. The chain joins TRBV7-9 to TRBJ1-5; unclear D gene. The CDR3 runs to 14 residues. Germline V lookup: CDR1 SEHNR, CDR2 FQNEAQ (reference sequence). V lost 5 bases to trimming and J lost 2 bases, with 10 bases between them. CDR3 region: CASSASGGNQPQHF. Written as DNA, the CDR3 is TGTGCCAGCAGCGCCTCCGGGGGCAATCAGCCCCAGCATTTT.

CDR3 protein: CASKQDRGSAGYTF. CDR3 in DNA: TGCGCCAGCAAGCAGGACAGGGGGTCGGCTGGCTACACCTTC. This sequence joins TRBV4-3 and TRBJ1-2; 10 bases map to TRBD1. CDR1 and CDR2 (germline): LGHNA, YSLEER. Trimming took 7 bases from V and 7 from J; bases not matched to a gene: 9. There are 14 residues in the CDR3.

The sample holds a few counts of this clone. This chain joins TRBV5-1 and TRBJ2-7; 13 positions match TRBD2. With V trimmed by 6 bases and J by 5 bases, 8 bases remained unmatched. The germline V gene encodes CDR1 SGHRS and CDR2 YFSETQ. The CDR3 runs 15 residues. Here the CDR3 reads CASTWTSGSSNEQYF. For the CDR3, the DNA is TGCGCCAGCACCTGGACTAGCGGGAGTTCCAACGAGCAGTACTTC.

This chain connects TRBV4-3 to TRBJ1-1; the D gene is possibly TRBD1 (5 bases). From germline, CDR1 is LGHNA and CDR2 YSLEER. V shed 4 bases and J shed 5 bases, with 17 bases lying between them. CDR3 length: 15 residues. The CDR3 bases are TGCGCCAGCAGCCGGCCGGGTCCGGGGGGAACTGAAGCTTTCTTT. It is translated as CASSRPGPGGTEAFF.

The gene calls are TRBV4-3 and TRBJ2-6; 9 bases match TRBD1. This CDR3 contains 17 residues. Germline V gene lookup returns CDR1 LGHNA and CDR2 YSLEER. V shed 4 bases, J shed 2 bases, and the junction held 6 bases outside the gene matches. CDR3 DNA sequence: TGCGCCAGCAGCCTTGGGACAGGGAGAGCTGGGGCCAACGTCCTGACTTTC. It is translated as CASSLGTGRAGANVLTF.

The chain combines TRBV5-1 with TRBJ2-1; TRBD1 agrees at 11 bases. Germline V lookup: CDR1 SGHRS, CDR2 YFSETQ. J lost 9 bases, V lost 2 bases, and 7 bases had no gene match. CDR3 length equals 15 residues. The CDR3 DNA sequence: TGCGCCAGCAGCTTCGGGACAGGGGGACAGGGTGAGCAGTTCTTC. Amino acid sequence: CASSFGTGGQGEQFF. Full variable domain (remainder filled in from reference TRBV5-1 and TRBJ2-1): KAGVTQTPRYLIKTRGQQVTLSCSPISGHRSVSWYQQTPGQGLQFLFEYFSETQRNKGNFPGRFSGRQFSNSRSEMNVSTLELGDSALYLCASSFGTGGQGEQFFGPGTRLTVL.

The V gene is TRBV29-1, the J gene TRBJ1-5; perhaps TRBD1 as D (5 bases). The CDR3 totals 13 residues. Germline V gene sequence: CDR1 SQVTM, CDR2 ANQGSEA. Trimming removed 4 bases at V and 4 bases at J, with 11 bases between. This CDR3 is CSVGAGKNQPQHF. Written as DNA, the CDR3 is TGCAGCGTTGGGGCAGGGAAAAATCAGCCCCAGCATTTT.

The V call is TRBV19, the J call TRBJ1-3, with 9 bases that match TRBD1. This CDR3 is built from 16 residues. J lost 2 bases, V lost 5 bases, and 7 bases had no gene match. CDR1 and CDR2 (germline): LNHDA, SQIVND (reference sequence). CDR3 sequence reads: CASSPRDRVAGNTIYF. CDR3 coding DNA: TGTGCCAGTAGTCCCCGGGACAGGGTTGCTGGAAACACCATATATTTT. The complete variable domain, with remaining parts taken from reference TRBV19 and TRBJ1-3, reads DGGITQSPKYLFRKEGQNVTLSCEQNLNHDAMYWYRQDPGQGLRLIYYSQIVNDFQKGDIAEGYSVSREKKESFPLTVTSAQKNPTAFYLCASSPRDRVAGNTIYFGEGSWLTVV.

This clone was observed a few times. The chain employs TRBV10-3 and TRBJ1-5, with TRBD1 matching over 8 bases. The V gene's germline CDR1 is ENHRY and CDR2 SYGVKD. J was trimmed by 0 bases and V by 4 bases; bases with no gene match: 5. This CDR3 is 16 amino acids long. The CDR3 nucleotides read TGTGCCATCAGTGCCGCGGGGACAGGTAGCAATCAGCCCCAGCATTTT. Its translation is CAISAAGTGSNQPQHF.

In DNA, the CDR3 is TGTGCCAGCAGTGCGACGGGTAGCGGGAGCTCCTACGAGCAGTACTTC. Its translation is CASSATGSGSSYEQYF. The chain employs TRBV28 and TRBJ2-7, with 9 bases aligning to TRBD2. Germline assignment: CDR1 MDHEN and CDR2 SYDVKM. J gave up 0 bases and V 5 bases, and 8 bases lay outside the gene matches. The CDR3 is 16 residues long.

The count of this clone is one. The rearrangement joins TRBV5-5 to TRBJ1-5, with a weak D call TRBD1 (5 bases). Looked up from germline, CDR1 is SGHKS and CDR2 is YYEKEE (reference sequence). Trimming removed 2 bases at V and 5 bases at J, with 8 bases between. The CDR3 extends over 13 amino acids. The CDR3 spells CASSFWGDQPQHF. Here the CDR3 DNA reads TGTGCCAGCAGCTTTTGGGGGGATCAGCCCCAGCATTTT.

J is TRBJ2-7 and V is TRBV29-1; tentative D call: TRBD1 (6 bases). The CDR3 is made up of 12 amino acids. V was pared by 7 bases and J by 2 bases, with 12 bases between. The germline V gene encodes CDR1 SQVTM and CDR2 ANQGSEA. The CDR3 nucleotides are TGCAGCGCCCTAGGGGGACCCTACGAGCAGTACTTC. Its protein product is CSALGGPYEQYF.

The chain is built from TRBV28 and TRBJ2-2; 8 bases are shared with TRBD1. CDR1 is MDHEN, CDR2 SYDVKM, per germline. The ends lost 7 bases at V and 3 bases at J; junction bases unmatched: 4. This CDR3 contains 14 residues. The CDR3 reads CASKTGGHTGELFF. DNA of the CDR3: TGTGCCAGCAAAACAGGGGGGCACACCGGGGAGCTGTTTTTT. Looking up the rest from reference TRBV28 and TRBJ2-2 gives the full variable domain: DVKVTQSSRYLVKRTGEKVFLECVQDMDHENMFWYRQDPGLGLRLIYFSYDVKMKEKGDIPEGYSVSREKKERFSLILESASTNQTSMYLCASKTGGHTGELFFGEGSRLTVL.

The V and J genes are TRBV6-4 and TRBJ2-1; D call uncertain. From germline, CDR1 is MRHNA and CDR2 SNTAGT. The CDR3 extends over 13 amino acids. V lost 3 bases and J lost 7, with 10 bases in between. In DNA, the CDR3 is TGTGCCAGCAGTGATTCCTGGCAGAATGAGCAGTTCTTC. It translates to CASSDSWQNEQFF.

CDR3 loop: CASSARAGSLTGELFF. In nucleotides, the CDR3 is TGTGCCAGCAGCGCCCGCGCTGGGAGCCTCACCGGGGAGCTGTTTTTT. The gene calls are TRBV11-2 and TRBJ2-2; TRBD2 might be the D (5 bases). Looked up from germline, CDR1 is SGHAT and CDR2 is FQNNGV. Trimming took off 5 bases at V and 4 bases at J, with 17 bases between the two ends. The CDR3 consists of 16 residues. Using reference TRBV11-2 and TRBJ2-2 for the parts outside the CDR3, the full variable domain is EAGVAQSPRYKIIEKRQSVAFWCNPISGHATLYWYQQILGQGPKLLIQFQNNGVVDDSQLPKDRFSAERLKGVDSTLKIQPAKLEDSAVYLCASSARAGSLTGELFFGEGSRLTVL.

The CDR3 region has the DNA TGCGCCAGCAGCCAAACTAGCGCAAGCTCCTACAATGAGCAGTTCTTC. Translating it yields CASSQTSASSYNEQFF. The V gene is TRBV5-1, the J gene TRBJ2-1; 7 bases fit TRBD2. The CDR3 has 16 residues. V lost 4 bases, J lost 0 bases, and 7 bases stayed unmatched. Per germline, CDR1 SGHRS and CDR2 YFSETQ.

The CDR3 sequence: CSVGGPRVMDYGYTF. CDR3 in DNA: TGCAGCGTTGGGGGTCCCAGGGTTATGGACTATGGCTACACCTTC. V is TRBV29-1 and J is TRBJ1-2; TRBD1 is a possible D gene (5 bases). The CDR3 consists of 15 residues. Germline-derived CDR1 and CDR2 are SQVTM and ANQGSEA. The V gene lost 4 bases and the J gene lost 3 bases, with 18 bases spanning the gap.

This clone appeared a single time. The chain employs TRBV19 and TRBJ1-4; no clear D gene. The germline V gene has CDR1 LNHDA and CDR2 SQIVND (reference sequence). The CDR3 length is 14 residues. Trimming left V 3 bases short and J 4 bases short, with 9 bases between. The CDR3 bases are TGTGCCAGTAGTATCTCTCGTTATAATGAAAAACTGTTTTTT. This gives the protein CASSISRYNEKLFF.

This clone is a singleton in its sample. CDR3 nucleotides: TGTGCCAGCAGTTCTTCTAGCAATCAGCCCCAGCATTTT. Translation gives CASSSSSNQPQHF. The rearrangement joins TRBV6-5 to TRBJ1-5; D unclear. This CDR3 has 13 amino acids. Germline CDR1 is MNHEY and CDR2 is SVGAGI. V was trimmed by 4 bases and J by 0 bases, leaving 4 bases between them.

The chain joins TRBV4-2 to TRBJ1-1; D remains ambiguous. With 1 base removed from V and 1 base from J, the gap between germline ends came to 13 bases. The CDR3 contains 16 residues. Germline CDR1 is LGHNA and CDR2 is YNFKEQ. The CDR3 loop reads CASSQGYRGSNTEAFF. CDR3 bases: TGTGCCAGCAGCCAAGGTTATAGAGGTTCGAACACTGAAGCTTTCTTT.

V is TRBV29-1 and J is TRBJ2-3; D may be TRBD2 (5 bases). This CDR3 has 15 amino acids. Germline-derived CDR1 and CDR2 are SQVTM and ANQGSEA. V was shortened by 4 bases and J by 0 bases, with 14 bases between the two germline ends. The CDR3 protein is CSVGVSGGSTDTQYF. The CDR3 DNA reads TGCAGCGTTGGGGTTTCGGGCGGGAGCACAGATACGCAGTATTTT.

V usage is TRBV5-4 and J usage is TRBJ1-2; D may be TRBD1 (6 bases). V shed 4 bases and J shed 2 bases, with 15 bases lying between them. The CDR3 spans 15 residues. Germline V gene data show CDR1 as SGHNT and CDR2 as YYREEE (reference sequence). This CDR3 reads CASSPPRQGNYGYTF. CDR3 sequence (DNA): TGTGCCAGCAGCCCCCCCCGCCAGGGGAACTATGGCTACACCTTC.